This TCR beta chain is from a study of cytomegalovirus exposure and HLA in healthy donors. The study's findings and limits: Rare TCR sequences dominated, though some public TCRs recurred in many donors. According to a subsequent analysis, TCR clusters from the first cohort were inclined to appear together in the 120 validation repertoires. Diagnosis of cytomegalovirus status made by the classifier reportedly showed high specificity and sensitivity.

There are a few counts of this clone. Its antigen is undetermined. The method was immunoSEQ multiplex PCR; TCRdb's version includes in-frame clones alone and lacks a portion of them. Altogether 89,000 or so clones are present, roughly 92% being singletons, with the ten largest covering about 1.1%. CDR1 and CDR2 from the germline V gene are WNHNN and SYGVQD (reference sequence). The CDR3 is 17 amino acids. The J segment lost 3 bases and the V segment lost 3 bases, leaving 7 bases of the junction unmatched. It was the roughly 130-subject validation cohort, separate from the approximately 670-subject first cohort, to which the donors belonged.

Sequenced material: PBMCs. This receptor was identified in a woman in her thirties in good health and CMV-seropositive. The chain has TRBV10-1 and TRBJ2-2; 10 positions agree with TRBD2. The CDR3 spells CASSDSQREGYTGELFF. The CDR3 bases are TGCGCCAGCAGTGATTCCCAGCGGGAGGGCTACACCGGGGAGCTGTTTTTT.